This T cell receptor beta chain was observed in a study of blood T cell repertoires in COVID-19. Across the study: PBMCs, B-cell-depleted T cells, or T cells provided the cDNA or gDNA that made up the material.

Germline V lookup: CDR1 SEHNR, CDR2 FQNEAQ (reference sequence). This CDR3 region has 18 residues. V was clipped by 3 bases and J by 3 bases, with 20 bases between them. Authors' processing steps: How many nucleated cells were present was estimated from reference gene primer amplification. Using immunoSEQ multiplex PCR, the repertoire was profiled, and TCRdb retains in-frame clones only, with some absent. That table furnishes V, J and clone size, whereas the DNA furnished D and trimming. In the table there are about 380,000 clones, around 85% of which are singletons. The V call is TRBV7-9, the J call TRBJ2-2; tentatively, D is TRBD2 (5 bases). The receptor was isolated from a woman younger than 30 with acute or convalescent COVID-19. Source material: peripheral blood. In nucleotides, the CDR3 is TGTGCCAGCAGCTTTCGGGAAGCAACCAGCGCGGACACCGGGGAGCTGTTTTTT. This codes for CASSFREATSADTGELFF.